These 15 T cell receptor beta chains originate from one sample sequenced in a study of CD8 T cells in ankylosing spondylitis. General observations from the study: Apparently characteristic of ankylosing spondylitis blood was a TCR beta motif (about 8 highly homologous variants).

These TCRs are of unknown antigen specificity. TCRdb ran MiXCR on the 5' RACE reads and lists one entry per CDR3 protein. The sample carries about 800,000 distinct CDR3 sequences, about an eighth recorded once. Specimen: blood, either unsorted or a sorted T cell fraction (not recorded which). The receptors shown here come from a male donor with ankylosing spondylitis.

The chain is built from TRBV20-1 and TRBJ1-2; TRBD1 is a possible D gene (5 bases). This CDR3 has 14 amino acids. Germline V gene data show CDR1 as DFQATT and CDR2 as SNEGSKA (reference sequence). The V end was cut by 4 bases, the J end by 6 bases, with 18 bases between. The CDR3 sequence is CSATGDFRLDGYTF. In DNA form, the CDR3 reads TGCAGTGCTACGGGGGATTTCAGATTGGATGGCTACACCTTC.

The CDR3 DNA is TGCGCCAGCAGCCCAGATGGTCTTTCCGTGCAGTTCTTC. As protein: CASSPDGLSVQFF. J is TRBJ2-1 and V is TRBV4-3; D gene ambiguous. From germline, CDR1 is LGHNA and CDR2 YSLEER. The CDR3 extends over 13 amino acids. Trimming cost V 4 bases and J 12 bases, with 16 bases left between them.

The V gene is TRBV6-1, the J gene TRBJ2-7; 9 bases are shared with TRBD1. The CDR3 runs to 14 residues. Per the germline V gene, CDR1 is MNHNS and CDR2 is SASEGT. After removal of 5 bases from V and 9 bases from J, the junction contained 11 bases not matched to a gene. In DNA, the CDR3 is TGTGCCAGCAGTCCGAGGGACAGGGAGGCCGTGCAGTACTTC. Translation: CASSPRDREAVQYF.

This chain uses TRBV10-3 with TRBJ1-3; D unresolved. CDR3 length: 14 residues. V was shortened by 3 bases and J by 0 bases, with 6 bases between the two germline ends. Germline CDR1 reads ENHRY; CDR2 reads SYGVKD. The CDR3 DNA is TGTGCCATCAGTGAATCTAACTCTGGAAACACCATATATTTT. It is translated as CAISESNSGNTIYF.

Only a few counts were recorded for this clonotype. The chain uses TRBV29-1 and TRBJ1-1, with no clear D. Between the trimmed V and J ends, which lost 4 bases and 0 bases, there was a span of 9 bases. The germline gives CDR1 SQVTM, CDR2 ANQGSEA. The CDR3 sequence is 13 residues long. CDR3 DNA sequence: TGCAGCGTTGGGCACTGGGTGAACACTGAAGCTTTCTTT. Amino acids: CSVGHWVNTEAFF.

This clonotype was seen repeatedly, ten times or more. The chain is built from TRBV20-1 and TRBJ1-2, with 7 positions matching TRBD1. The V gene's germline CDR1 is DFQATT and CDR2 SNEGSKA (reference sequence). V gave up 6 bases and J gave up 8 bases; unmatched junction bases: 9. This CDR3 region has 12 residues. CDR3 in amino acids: CSARDRAGGYTF. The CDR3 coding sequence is TGCAGTGCCCGAGACAGGGCCGGGGGCTACACCTTC.

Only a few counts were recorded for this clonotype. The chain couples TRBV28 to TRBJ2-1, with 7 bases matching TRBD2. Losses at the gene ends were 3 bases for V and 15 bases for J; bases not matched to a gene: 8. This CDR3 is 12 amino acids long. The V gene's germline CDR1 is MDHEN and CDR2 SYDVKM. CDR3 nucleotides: TGTGCCAGCAGTTTTGGCGGGAGTACTCCGTTCTTC. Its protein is CASSFGGSTPFF.

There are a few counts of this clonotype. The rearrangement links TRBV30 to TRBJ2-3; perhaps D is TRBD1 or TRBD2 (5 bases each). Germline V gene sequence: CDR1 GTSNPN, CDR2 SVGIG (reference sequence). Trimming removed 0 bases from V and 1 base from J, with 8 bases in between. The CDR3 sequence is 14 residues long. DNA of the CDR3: TGTGCCTGGAGTGTAATGGGGGGCACAGATACGCAGTATTTT. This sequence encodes CAWSVMGGTDTQYF.

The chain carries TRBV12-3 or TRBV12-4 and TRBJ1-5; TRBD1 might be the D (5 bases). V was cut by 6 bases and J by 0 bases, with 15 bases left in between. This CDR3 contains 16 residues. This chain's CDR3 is CASRLPGHPSNQPQHF. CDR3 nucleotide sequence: TGTGCCAGCAGACTCCCGGGGCACCCTAGCAATCAGCCCCAGCATTTT.

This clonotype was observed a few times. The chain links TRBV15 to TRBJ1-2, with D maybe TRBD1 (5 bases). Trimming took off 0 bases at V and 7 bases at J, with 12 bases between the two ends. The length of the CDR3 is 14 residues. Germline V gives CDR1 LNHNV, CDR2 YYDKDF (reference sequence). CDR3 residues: CATSRDRSGFGYTF. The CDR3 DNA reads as TGTGCCACCAGCAGAGATCGCTCAGGGTTTGGCTACACCTTC.

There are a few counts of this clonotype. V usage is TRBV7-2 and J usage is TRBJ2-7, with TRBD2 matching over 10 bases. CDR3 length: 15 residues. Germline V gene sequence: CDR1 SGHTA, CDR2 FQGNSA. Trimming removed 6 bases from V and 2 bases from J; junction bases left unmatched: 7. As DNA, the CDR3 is TGTGCCAGCAGTTTTAGCGGGAGGCCGACCTACGAGCAGTACTTC. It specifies CASSFSGRPTYEQYF.

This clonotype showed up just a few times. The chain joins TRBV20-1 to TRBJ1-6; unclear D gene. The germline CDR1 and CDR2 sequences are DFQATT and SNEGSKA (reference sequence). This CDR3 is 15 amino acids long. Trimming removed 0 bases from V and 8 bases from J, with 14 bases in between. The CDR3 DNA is TGCAGTGCTAGAGATGGGGTCCCTAGGTATTCACCCCTCCACTTT. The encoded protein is CSARDGVPRYSPLHF.

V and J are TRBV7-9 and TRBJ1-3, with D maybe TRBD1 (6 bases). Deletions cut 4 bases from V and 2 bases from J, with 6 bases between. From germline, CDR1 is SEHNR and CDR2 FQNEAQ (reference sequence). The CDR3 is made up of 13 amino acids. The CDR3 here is CASSWTAGNTIYF. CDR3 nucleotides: TGTGCCAGCAGCTGGACAGCTGGAAACACCATATATTTT.

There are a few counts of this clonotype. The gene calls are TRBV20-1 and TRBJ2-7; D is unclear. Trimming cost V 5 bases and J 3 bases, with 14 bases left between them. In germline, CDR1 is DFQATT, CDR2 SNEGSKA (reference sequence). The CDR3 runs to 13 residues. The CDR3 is CSALAGDVYEQYF. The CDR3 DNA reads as TGCAGTGCTTTAGCAGGTGATGTCTACGAGCAGTACTTC.

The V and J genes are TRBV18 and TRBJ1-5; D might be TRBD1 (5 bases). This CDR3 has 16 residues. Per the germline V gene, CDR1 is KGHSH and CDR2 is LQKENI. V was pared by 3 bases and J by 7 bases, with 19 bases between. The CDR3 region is CASSPFGVGADQPQHF. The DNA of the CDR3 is TGTGCCAGCTCACCCTTTGGGGTCGGGGCTGACCAGCCCCAGCATTTT.